This TCR beta chain was identified during a study of blood T cells in healthy people across ages. Study background: About one barcoded TCR beta cDNA was captured per two T cells.

The second PCR ran roughly 7 to 12 cycles with a sample-barcoded 5' primer and J-beta primers. Every sample gave at least 2.5 million paired-end reads containing CDR3. TCRdb processed the 5' RACE reads anew with MiXCR; each CDR3 protein has one entry. The sample shows some 710,000 distinct CDR3 sequences, 20% to 25% of them seen only once. Donors were systemically healthy Caucasian individuals from Russia aged about 6 to 95 years. Trimming removed 6 bases from V and 5 bases from J, with 11 bases in between. The CDR3 sequence is 13 residues long. Germline CDR1 SGHRS, CDR2 YFSETQ. This sequence joins TRBV5-1 and TRBJ1-4; D is possibly TRBD1 (6 bases). The sample consisted of blood. The TCR was taken from a man in his sixties or seventies in good health. The CDR3, as DNA: TGCGCCAGCAATAGGGGGGGGAATGAAAAACTGTTTTTT. As protein: CASNRGGNEKLFF.